Presented here are 20 T cell receptor beta chains from one specimen sequenced in a study of blood T cell repertoires in COVID-19 (dated by TCRdb to the early 2020s). The library was prepared using the immunoSEQ multiplex PCR assay. The table was pulled from immuneACCESS by TCRdb, which kept in-frame rearrangements only. Such tables lose some clones; where checked, under half of the loss comes from unresolved V genes, and the rest has no known cause. This sample gives approximately 130,000 clones in total; around four fifths of them show up just once. The top ten hold roughly 5.5% of the sample. Specimen: peripheral blood. These receptor sequences come from a man aged 80 or over with active or convalescent COVID-19.

The CDR3 here is CASKTNPNTGELFF. The CDR3, as DNA: TGTGCCAGCAAGACAAACCCGAACACCGGGGAGCTGTTTTTT. This sequence joins TRBV6-6 and TRBJ2-2; the D is unclear. This CDR3 region has 14 residues. Germline V lookup: CDR1 MNHNY, CDR2 SVGAGI (reference sequence). V was clipped by 7 bases and J by 0 bases, with 9 bases between them.

This clone appeared a few times. The V and J genes are TRBV19 and TRBJ1-5; D is uncertain. The V and J ends lost 5 bases and 6 bases respectively, with 11 bases between them. Germline V gene lookup returns CDR1 LNHDA and CDR2 SQIVND (reference sequence). This CDR3 region has 13 residues. CDR3 sequence (DNA): TGTGCCAGTAGTCCCCGAGCAAGTCAGCCCCAGCATTTT. Protein product: CASSPRASQPQHF.

This sequence joins TRBV20-1 and TRBJ1-2, with no clear D. V gave up 3 bases and J gave up 8 bases, with 7 bases separating them. The CDR3 consists of 10 residues. Germline V gives CDR1 DFQATT, CDR2 SNEGSKA (reference sequence). CDR3 coding DNA: TGCAGTGCTAGCCTCGGGGGCTACACCTTC. Translation gives CSASLGGYTF.

This clone came up a few times. The chain carries TRBV25-1 and TRBJ2-1; 12 bases agree with TRBD1. The CDR3 is made up of 17 amino acids. The V and J ends lost 4 bases and 7 bases, in that order; junction bases with no gene match: 11. Per the germline V gene, CDR1 is MGHDK and CDR2 is SYGVNS. The CDR3 spells CASSAPLGQGAVNEQFF. The CDR3 DNA reads TGTGCCAGCAGTGCACCTCTGGGACAGGGGGCCGTAAATGAGCAGTTCTTC.

The chain links TRBV10-2 to TRBJ2-7; D possibly corresponds to TRBD1 (6 bases). The V end was cut by 0 bases, the J end by 6 bases, with 9 bases between. The CDR3 extends over 13 amino acids. In germline, CDR1 is WSHSY, CDR2 SAAADI. CDR3 amino acids: CASSESRGGEQYF. The CDR3 bases are TGCGCCAGCAGTGAGTCGAGAGGGGGCGAGCAGTACTTC.

The V and J genes are TRBV7-2 and TRBJ1-2; D is uncertain. The CDR3 has 12 amino acids. Germline lookup yields CDR1 SGHTA and CDR2 FQGNSA. Trimming left V 1 base short and J 8 bases short, with 8 bases between. CDR3 nucleotides: TGTGCCAGCAGCTTAGTTGGGGAGGGCTACACCTTC. Protein: CASSLVGEGYTF.

This clone was detected only once. Other DNA sequences in the sample encode the same CDR3. V usage is TRBV5-4 and J usage is TRBJ1-1; D uncertain. The V and J ends lost 2 bases and 1 base respectively, with 6 bases between them. The CDR3 runs to 13 residues. Per the germline V gene, CDR1 is SGHNT and CDR2 is YYREEE (reference sequence). The DNA of the CDR3 is TGTGCCAGCAGCTTTGATAGGAACACTGAAGCTTTCTTT. Residues: CASSFDRNTEAFF.

The V gene is TRBV6-2 or TRBV6-3, the J gene TRBJ2-1; D gene uncertain. Germline V gene data show CDR1 as MNHEY and CDR2 as SVGEGT. The CDR3 spans 15 residues. The V end was cut by 4 bases, the J end by 0 bases, with 10 bases between. Written as DNA, the CDR3 is TGTGCCAGCAGTTCGCCCAGACTCTCCTACAATGAGCAGTTCTTC. Residues: CASSSPRLSYNEQFF.

The chain carries TRBV30 and TRBJ2-1, with 7 bases that match TRBD2. CDR1 and CDR2 (germline): GTSNPN, SVGIG (reference sequence). V lost 0 bases to trimming and J lost 12 bases; unmatched junction nucleotides: 20. The CDR3 consists of 17 residues. CDR3 amino acids: CAWSVLGKDLRGRGQFF. The CDR3 DNA reads TGTGCCTGGAGTGTACTAGGGAAGGATTTGCGGGGGAGGGGGCAGTTCTTC.

This rearrangement joins TRBV5-6 to TRBJ2-7, with TRBD1 matching 9 bases. CDR1 is SGHDT, CDR2 YYEEEE, per germline. CDR3 length: 13 residues. V shed 0 bases, J shed 12 bases, and the junction held 7 bases outside the gene matches. The CDR3 DNA reads TGTGCCAGCAGCTTGGCGGGGGGACAGGGTACGTACTTC. The encoded protein is CASSLAGGQGTYF.

V is TRBV30 and J is TRBJ1-1; D possibly corresponds to TRBD1 (6 bases). Germline assignment: CDR1 GTSNPN and CDR2 SVGIG (reference sequence). Trimming took 1 base from V and 1 from J, leaving 7 bases between them. The CDR3 runs to 13 residues. This chain's CDR3 is CAWSAGQNTEAFF. The CDR3 DNA sequence: TGTGCCTGGAGTGCGGGACAGAACACTGAAGCTTTCTTT.

The chain links TRBV5-5 to TRBJ1-1; D is unresolved. Germline assignment: CDR1 SGHKS and CDR2 YYEKEE (reference sequence). V shed 2 bases and J shed 0 bases, with 8 bases lying between them. This CDR3 region has 14 residues. CDR3 nucleotide sequence: TGTGCCAGCAGCTTAGATTACATGAACACTGAAGCTTTCTTT. As protein: CASSLDYMNTEAFF.

The chain couples TRBV7-9 to TRBJ2-1; the D gene is possibly TRBD1 (8 bases). The length of the CDR3 is 16 residues. CDR1 and CDR2 (germline): SEHNR, FQNEAQ (reference sequence). V was cut by 5 bases and J by 3 bases, with 17 bases left in between. The DNA of the CDR3 is TGTGCCAGCAGCACAGGGGGGGGAGGATTCTACAATGAGCAGTTCTTC. This translates into CASSTGGGGFYNEQFF. The whole variable domain, remainder taken from reference TRBV7-9 and TRBJ2-1, is DTGVSQNPRHKITKRGQNVTFRCDPISEHNRLYWYRQTLGQGPEFLTYFQNEAQLEKSRLLSDRFSAERPKGSFSTLEIQRTEQGDSAMYLCASSTGGGGFYNEQFFGPGTRLTVL.

The chain links TRBV18 to TRBJ2-7; 8 positions match TRBD1. The CDR3 length is 15 residues. CDR1 is KGHSH and CDR2 is LQKENI in the germline V gene. The V segment lost 6 bases and the J segment 4 bases; nucleotides outside the gene matches: 11. CDR3 amino acids: CASSPVNRGSYEQYF. DNA for the CDR3: TGTGCCAGCTCCCCAGTCAACAGGGGGTCATACGAGCAGTACTTC.

This clone was observed a handful of times. V and J are TRBV4-3 and TRBJ2-1; weak D call: TRBD2 (6 bases). The CDR3 runs to 14 residues. Trimming removed 3 bases at V and 7 bases at J, with 13 bases between. Germline lookup yields CDR1 LGHNA and CDR2 YSLEER. The CDR3 DNA follows: TGCGCCAGCAGCCAGATGGGGACTGAGAATGAGCAGTTCTTC. This sequence encodes CASSQMGTENEQFF.

The chain recombines TRBV5-3 with TRBJ1-1, with TRBD1 identical over 7 bases. TRBV5-3 is designated an ORF whose function remains uncertain. V trimming: 3 bases; J trimming: 3 bases; junction bases outside the gene matches: 8. This CDR3 has 15 residues. CDR3: CARSYEQGKYTEAFF. DNA of the CDR3: TGTGCCAGAAGCTACGAACAGGGGAAGTACACTGAAGCTTTCTTT.

The V call is TRBV13, the J call TRBJ2-1, with 7 bases fitting TRBD2. With 7 bases clipped from V and 1 base from J, the junction kept 10 bases outside the gene matches. CDR3 length: 16 residues. CDR1 is PRHDT and CDR2 is FYEKMQ in the germline V gene (reference sequence). The DNA of the CDR3 is TGTGCCAGCAAGTCCCGGACGGGGGGTTCCTACAATGAGCAGTTCTTC. This codes for CASKSRTGGSYNEQFF.

V usage is TRBV10-1 and J usage is TRBJ2-5; 7 bases map to TRBD2. Trimming took 3 bases from V and 2 from J; bases not matched to a gene: 6. The CDR3 contains 15 residues. CDR1 WNHNN and CDR2 SYGVQD come from the germline V gene (reference sequence). This CDR3 reads CASSELGLIQETQYF. The DNA of the CDR3 is TGCGCCAGCAGTGAATTGGGACTAATACAAGAGACCCAGTACTTC.

This chain joins TRBV7-2 and TRBJ2-1; tentatively, D is TRBD2 (7 bases). Germline loops: CDR1 SGHTA, CDR2 FQGNSA. The CDR3 contains 11 residues. V was pared by 5 bases and J by 12 bases, with 11 bases between. The CDR3 here is CASSKGEGQFF. CDR3 coding DNA: TGTGCCAGCAGCAAGGGGGAGGGGCAGTTCTTC.

This chain joins TRBV10-3 and TRBJ2-7, with D possibly being TRBD1 (5 bases). Per the germline V gene, CDR1 is ENHRY and CDR2 is SYGVKD. This CDR3 is built from 13 residues. Trimming left V 4 bases short and J 6 bases short, with 13 bases between. CDR3 amino acids: CAISAEQESEQYF. CDR3 coding DNA: TGTGCCATCAGTGCGGAACAGGAAAGCGAGCAGTACTTC.